A selection of T cell receptor beta chains follows, all from one sample in a study of cytomegalovirus exposure and HLA in healthy donors. TCRdb's copy holds only in-frame clones and misses some; the assay was immunoSEQ multiplex PCR. Among 180,000 or so clones listed, about 9% were seen once. The source material was PBMCs. The receptors originated from a woman aged 25 to 39 in good health and CMV-seropositive. CDR3s include the opening cysteine and the closing phenylalanine or tryptophan. Clone sizes are given selectively: once, few, many, or a class where the clone is expanded.

>TRBV2|TRBJ2-5|-
CASSLNRGYGETQYF
>TRBV19|TRBJ1-2|-
CASSWTAGYTF
>TRBV5-5|TRBJ1-3|few
CASSLVTGALSGNTIYF
>TRBV5-1|TRBJ1-1|few
CASSSEPTGLVNTEAFF
>TRBV6-5|TRBJ1-1|-
CASSYSNSMNTEAFF
>TRBV7-9|TRBJ2-3|few
CASIKVTGFFNPNTDTQYF
>TRBV5-4|TRBJ2-1|few
CASSLVLAGGYNEQFF
>TRBV27|TRBJ2-3|few
CASSSYSSGRDTQYF
>TRBV7-6|TRBJ1-2|-
CASSLGQGAYGYTF
>TRBV4-1|TRBJ2-7|-
CASSQGDSRDEQYF
>TRBV5-4|TRBJ2-7|few
CASSQQREGPYEQYF
>TRBV14|TRBJ2-7|-
CASSQDRRSVYEQYF
>TRBV28|TRBJ2-7|-
CASSSDRVTEQYF
>TRBV14|TRBJ1-2|-
CASSLSGNPYGYTF
>TRBV18|TRBJ2-1|-
CASSPTERREEQFF
>TRBV21-1|TRBJ1-2|few
CASSPTLPDGYTF
>TRBV5-5|TRBJ2-3|few
CASSLLRGSTDTQYF
>TRBV27|TRBJ1-5|-
CASSPSRTETQHF
>TRBV10-3|TRBJ2-7|few
CAIRGGSYEQYF
>TRBV11-2|TRBJ2-5|-
CASSLVWGRERGTQYF
>TRBV2|TRBJ1-5|-
CASSRTVDQPQHF
>TRBV19|TRBJ1-4|few
CASSPGQGYEKLFF
>TRBV28|TRBJ1-1|-
CASSSGKNTEAFF
>TRBV9|TRBJ2-7|-
CASSVDRDEQYF
>TRBV11-2|TRBJ2-7|-
CASSLELPYEQYF
>TRBV4-1|TRBJ2-5|few
CASSYRGGTGFLETQYF
>TRBV7-4|TRBJ1-5|-
CASTIRDSYQPQHF
>TRBV10-3|TRBJ2-1|few
CAIGGGGSRRGDEQFF
>TRBV27|TRBJ2-1|few
CASSPLYGTSEDEQFF
>TRBV6-1|TRBJ2-5|few
CASSEREGAGGYRETQYF
>TRBV5-1|TRBJ2-7|-
CASSLMAAALSSYEQYF
>TRBV7-3|TRBJ2-4|few
CASSLGGGIDIQYF
>TRBV7-3|TRBJ1-3|-
CASSNRQGNTIYF
>TRBV9|TRBJ1-2|few
CASSVGQGDYGYTF
>TRBV5-5|TRBJ2-1|few
CASSLGHRGRAEDEQFF
>TRBV27|TRBJ1-2|few
CASSPLPVPYGYTF
>TRBV4-1|TRBJ2-1|-
CASSQERGNGPYNEQFF
>TRBV15|TRBJ2-7|-
CATSIGTGRLSYEQYF
>TRBV4-2|TRBJ2-7|-
CASSQDSSGSSYEQYF
>TRBV6-5|TRBJ2-7|few
CASSYSLHTYEQYF
>TRBV5-1|TRBJ2-2|-
CASSATGYTGELFF